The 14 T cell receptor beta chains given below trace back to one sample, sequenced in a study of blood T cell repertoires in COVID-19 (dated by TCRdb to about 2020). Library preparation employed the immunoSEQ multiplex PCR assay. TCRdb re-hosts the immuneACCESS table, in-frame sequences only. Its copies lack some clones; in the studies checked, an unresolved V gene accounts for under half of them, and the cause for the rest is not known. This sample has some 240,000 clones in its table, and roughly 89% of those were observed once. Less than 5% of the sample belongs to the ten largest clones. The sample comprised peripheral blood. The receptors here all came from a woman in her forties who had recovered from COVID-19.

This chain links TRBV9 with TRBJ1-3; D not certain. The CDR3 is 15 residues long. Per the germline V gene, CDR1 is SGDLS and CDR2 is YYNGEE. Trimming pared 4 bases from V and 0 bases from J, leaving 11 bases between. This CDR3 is CASSPYTVSGNTIYF. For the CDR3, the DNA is TGTGCCAGCAGCCCGTACACAGTCTCTGGAAACACCATATATTTT.

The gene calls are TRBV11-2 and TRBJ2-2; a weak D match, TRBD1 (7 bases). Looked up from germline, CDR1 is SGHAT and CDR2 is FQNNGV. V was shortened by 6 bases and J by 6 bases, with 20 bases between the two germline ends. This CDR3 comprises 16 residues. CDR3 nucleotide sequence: TGTGCCAGCAGGTCATGGCGGCAGGGGGGAGCCGGGGAGCTGTTTTTT. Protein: CASRSWRQGGAGELFF.

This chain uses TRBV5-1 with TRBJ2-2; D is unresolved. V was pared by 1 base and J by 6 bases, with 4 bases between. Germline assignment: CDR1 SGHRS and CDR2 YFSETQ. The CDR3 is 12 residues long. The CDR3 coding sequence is TGCGCCAGCAGCTTGTTCTCCGGGGAGCTGTTTTTT. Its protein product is CASSLFSGELFF.

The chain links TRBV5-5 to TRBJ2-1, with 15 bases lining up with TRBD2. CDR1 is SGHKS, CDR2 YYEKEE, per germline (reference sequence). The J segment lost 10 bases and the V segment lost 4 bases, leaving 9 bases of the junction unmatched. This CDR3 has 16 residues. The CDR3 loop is CASSAGMGLAGGEQFF. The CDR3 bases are TGTGCCAGCAGCGCGGGCATGGGACTAGCGGGGGGCGAGCAGTTCTTC.

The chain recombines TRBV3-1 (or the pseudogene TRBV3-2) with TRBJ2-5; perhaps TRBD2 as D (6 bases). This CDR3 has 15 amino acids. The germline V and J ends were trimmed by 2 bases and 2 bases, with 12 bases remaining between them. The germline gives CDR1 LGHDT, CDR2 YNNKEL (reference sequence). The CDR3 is CASSQLATWQETQYF. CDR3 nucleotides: TGTGCCAGCAGCCAACTAGCGACGTGGCAAGAGACCCAGTACTTC.

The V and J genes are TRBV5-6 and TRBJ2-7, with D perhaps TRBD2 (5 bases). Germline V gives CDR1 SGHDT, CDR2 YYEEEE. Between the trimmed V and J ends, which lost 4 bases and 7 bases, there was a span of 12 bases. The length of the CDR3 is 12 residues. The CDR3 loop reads CASSILGAEQYV. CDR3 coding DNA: TGTGCCAGCAGCATTTTGGGAGCGGAGCAGTACGTC.

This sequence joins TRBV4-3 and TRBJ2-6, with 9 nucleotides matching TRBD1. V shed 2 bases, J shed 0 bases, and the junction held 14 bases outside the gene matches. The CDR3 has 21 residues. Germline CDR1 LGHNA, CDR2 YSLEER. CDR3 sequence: CASSQFLKGDRVDSGANVLTF. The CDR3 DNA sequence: TGCGCCAGCAGCCAATTCCTTAAAGGGGACAGGGTCGACTCTGGGGCCAACGTCCTGACTTTC.

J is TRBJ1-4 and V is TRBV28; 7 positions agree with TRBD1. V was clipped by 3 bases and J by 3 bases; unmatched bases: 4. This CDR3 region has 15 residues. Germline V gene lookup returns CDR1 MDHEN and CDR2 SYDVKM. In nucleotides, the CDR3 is TGTGCCAGCAGTTTTGGAGGGACAGCTAATGAAAAACTGTTTTTT. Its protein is CASSFGGTANEKLFF.

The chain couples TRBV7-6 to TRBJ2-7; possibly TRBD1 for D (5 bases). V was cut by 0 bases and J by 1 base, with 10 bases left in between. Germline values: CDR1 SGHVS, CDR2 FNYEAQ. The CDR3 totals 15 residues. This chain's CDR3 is CASSLAQGQSYEQYF. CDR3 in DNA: TGTGCCAGCAGCTTAGCGCAGGGTCAGTCCTACGAGCAGTACTTC.

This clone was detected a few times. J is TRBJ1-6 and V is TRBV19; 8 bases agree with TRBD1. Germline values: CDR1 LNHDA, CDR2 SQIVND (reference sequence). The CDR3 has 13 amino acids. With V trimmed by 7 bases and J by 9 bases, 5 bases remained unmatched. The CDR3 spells CASKDRDVSPLHF. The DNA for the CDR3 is TGTGCCAGTAAGGACAGGGACGTTTCACCCCTCCACTTT.

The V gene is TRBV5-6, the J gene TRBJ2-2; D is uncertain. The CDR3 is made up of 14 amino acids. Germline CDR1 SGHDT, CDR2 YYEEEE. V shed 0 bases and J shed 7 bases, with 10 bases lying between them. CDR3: CASSLEAGYGELFF. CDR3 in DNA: TGTGCCAGCAGCTTGGAGGCAGGATACGGGGAGCTGTTTTTT. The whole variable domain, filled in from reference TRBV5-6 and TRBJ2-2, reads DAGVTQSPTHLIKTRGQQVTLRCSPKSGHDTVSWYQQALGQGPQFIFQYYEEEERQRGNFPDRFSGHQFPNYSSELNVNALLLGDSALYLCASSLEAGYGELFFGEGSRLTVL.

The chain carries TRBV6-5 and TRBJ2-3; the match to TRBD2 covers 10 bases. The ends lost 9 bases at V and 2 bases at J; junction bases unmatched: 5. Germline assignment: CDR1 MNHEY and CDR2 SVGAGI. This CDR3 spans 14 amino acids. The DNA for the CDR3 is TGTGCCAGTGGGCTAGCGGGGGCCACAGATACGCAGTATTTT. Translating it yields CASGLAGATDTQYF.

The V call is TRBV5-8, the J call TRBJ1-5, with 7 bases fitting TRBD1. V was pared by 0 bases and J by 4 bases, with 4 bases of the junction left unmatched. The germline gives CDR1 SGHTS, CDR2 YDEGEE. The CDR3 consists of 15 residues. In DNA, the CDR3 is TGTGCCAGCAGCTTGGATGGGACAGCTAATCAGCCCCAGCATTTT. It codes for CASSLDGTANQPQHF.

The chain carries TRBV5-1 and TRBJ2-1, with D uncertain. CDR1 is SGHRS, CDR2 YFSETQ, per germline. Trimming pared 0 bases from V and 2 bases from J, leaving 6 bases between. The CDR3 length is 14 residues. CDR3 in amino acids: CASSLVAAYNEQFF. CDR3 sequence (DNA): TGCGCCAGCAGCTTGGTTGCAGCCTACAATGAGCAGTTCTTC.